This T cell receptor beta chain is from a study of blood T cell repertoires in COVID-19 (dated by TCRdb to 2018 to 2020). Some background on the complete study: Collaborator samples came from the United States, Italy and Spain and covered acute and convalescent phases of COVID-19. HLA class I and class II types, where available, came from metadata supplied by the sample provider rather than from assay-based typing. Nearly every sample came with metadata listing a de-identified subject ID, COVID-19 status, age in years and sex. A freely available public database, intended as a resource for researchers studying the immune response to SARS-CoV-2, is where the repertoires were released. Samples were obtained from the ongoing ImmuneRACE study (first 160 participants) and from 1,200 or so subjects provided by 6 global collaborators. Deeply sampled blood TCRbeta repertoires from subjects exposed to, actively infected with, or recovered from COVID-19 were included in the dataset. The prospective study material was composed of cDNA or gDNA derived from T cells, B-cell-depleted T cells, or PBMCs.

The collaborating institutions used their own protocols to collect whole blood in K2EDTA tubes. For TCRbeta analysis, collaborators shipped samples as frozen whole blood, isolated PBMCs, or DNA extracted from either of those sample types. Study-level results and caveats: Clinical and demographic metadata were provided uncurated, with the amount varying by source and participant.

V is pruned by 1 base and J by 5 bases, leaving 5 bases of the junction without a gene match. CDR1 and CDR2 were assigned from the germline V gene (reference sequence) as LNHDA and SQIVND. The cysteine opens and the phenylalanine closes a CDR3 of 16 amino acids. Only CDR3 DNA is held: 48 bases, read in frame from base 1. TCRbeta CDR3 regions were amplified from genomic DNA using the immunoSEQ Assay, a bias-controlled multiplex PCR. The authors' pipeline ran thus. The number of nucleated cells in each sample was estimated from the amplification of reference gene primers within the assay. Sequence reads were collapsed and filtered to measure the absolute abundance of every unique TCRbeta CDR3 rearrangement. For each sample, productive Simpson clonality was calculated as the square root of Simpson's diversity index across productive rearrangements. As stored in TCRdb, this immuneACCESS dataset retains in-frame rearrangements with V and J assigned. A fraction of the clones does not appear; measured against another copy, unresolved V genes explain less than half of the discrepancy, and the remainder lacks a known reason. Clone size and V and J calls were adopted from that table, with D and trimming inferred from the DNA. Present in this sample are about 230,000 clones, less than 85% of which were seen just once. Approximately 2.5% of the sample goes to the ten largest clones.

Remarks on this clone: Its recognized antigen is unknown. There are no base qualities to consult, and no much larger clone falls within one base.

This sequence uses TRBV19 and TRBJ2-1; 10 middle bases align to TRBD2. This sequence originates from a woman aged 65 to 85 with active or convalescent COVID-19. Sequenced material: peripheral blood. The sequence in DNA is TGTGCCAGTAGTATAGGGAGCGGGAGGGCCCACAATGAGCAGTTCTTC. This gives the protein CASSIGSGRAHNEQFF.